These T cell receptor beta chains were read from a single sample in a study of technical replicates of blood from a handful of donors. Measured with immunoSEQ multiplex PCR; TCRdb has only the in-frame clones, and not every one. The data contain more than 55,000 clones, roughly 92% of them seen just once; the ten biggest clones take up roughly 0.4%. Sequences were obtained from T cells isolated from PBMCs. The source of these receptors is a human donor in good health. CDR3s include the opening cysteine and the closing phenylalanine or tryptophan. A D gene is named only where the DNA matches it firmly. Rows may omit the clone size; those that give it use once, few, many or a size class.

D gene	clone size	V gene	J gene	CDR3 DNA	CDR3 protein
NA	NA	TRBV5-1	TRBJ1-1	TGCGCCAGCAGCTTGGGGACAGCGTACACTGAAGCTTTCTTT	CASSLGTAYTEAFF
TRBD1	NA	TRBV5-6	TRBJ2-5	TGTGCCAGCAGCACTGGACAGGGACTCATATTAAACCAAGAGACCCAGTACTTC	CASSTGQGLILNQETQYF
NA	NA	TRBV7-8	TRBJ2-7	TGTGCCAGCAGCCCCCTAGCGCAGGGAAACGAGCAGTACTTC	CASSPLAQGNEQYF
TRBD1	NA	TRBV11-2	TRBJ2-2	TGTGCCAGCAGCTCCTACAGGGGACGAACCGGGGAGCTGTTTTTT	CASSSYRGRTGELFF
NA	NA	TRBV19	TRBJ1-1	TGTGCCAGTAGTACCGGACAGCCCAACACTGAAGCTTTCTTT	CASSTGQPNTEAFF
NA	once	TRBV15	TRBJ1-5	TGTGCCACCAGCCCGGGACAATCCAATCAGCCCCAGCATTTT	CATSPGQSNQPQHF
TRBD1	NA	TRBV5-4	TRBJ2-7	TGTGCCAGCAGCACCCCGGGACAGGCGTTAGAGTACTTC	CASSTPGQALEYF
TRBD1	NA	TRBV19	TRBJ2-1	TGTGCCAGTAGTCAATCTTTTCCCGGGACAGGGATAAGGGATGAGCAGTTCTTC	CASSQSFPGTGIRDEQFF
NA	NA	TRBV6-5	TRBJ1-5	TGTGCCAGCAGTCCGCAGGGCGGCAATCAGCCCCAGCATTTT	CASSPQGGNQPQHF
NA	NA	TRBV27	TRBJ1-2	TGTGCCAGCAGTCCCGGTTATGGCTACACCTTC	CASSPGYGYTF
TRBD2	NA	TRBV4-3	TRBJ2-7	TGCGCCAGCAGCCACCACGGGGGGGGACGGTACGAGCAGTACTTC	CASSHHGGGRYEQYF
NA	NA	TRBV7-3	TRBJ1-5	TGTGCCAGCAGCTCCCCGTCCGGACAGATAAGCAATCAGCCCCAGCATTTT	CASSSPSGQISNQPQHF
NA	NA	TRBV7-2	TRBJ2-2	TGTGCCAGCAGATGGCACCTGGGGGGCACCGGGGAGCTGTTTTTT	CASRWHLGGTGELFF
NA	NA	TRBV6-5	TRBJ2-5	TGTGCCACCCTAACCATCGAGACCCAGTACTTC	CATLTIETQYF
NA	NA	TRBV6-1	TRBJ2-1	TGTGCCAGCAGTGAGCTCTCCACTAGCATGCATGAGCAGTTCTTC	CASSELSTSMHEQFF
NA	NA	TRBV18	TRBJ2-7	TGTGCCAGCTCACCAAGCGGGACAGGATACGCGCAGTACTTC	CASSPSGTGYAQYF
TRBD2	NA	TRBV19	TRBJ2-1	TGTGCCAGTAGTATCGCACGACTAGCGGGAGACAATGAGCAGTTCTTC	CASSIARLAGDNEQFF
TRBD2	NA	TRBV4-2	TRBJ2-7	TGTGCCAGCAGCCAAGATTTTCTAGTCCTTTCTCGGGAGGTTCCCTACGAGCAGTACTTC	CASSQDFLVLSREVPYEQYF
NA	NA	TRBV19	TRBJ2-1	TGTGCCAGTAGGACCCCTCGGGGTGAGCAGTTCTTC	CASRTPRGEQFF
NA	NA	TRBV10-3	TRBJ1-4	TGTGCCATCGGAGGAGCCCCCGGGGGACTAAATGAAAAACTGTTTTTT	CAIGGAPGGLNEKLFF
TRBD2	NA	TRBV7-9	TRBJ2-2	TGTGCCAGCAGCTCCTTAGCGGGAGGGCCTAACGGGGAGCTGTTTTTT	CASSSLAGGPNGELFF
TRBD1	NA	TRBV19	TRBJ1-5	TGTGCCAGTAGTATCCCTTTAGGACAGGGAAGTCAGCCCCAGCATTTT	CASSIPLGQGSQPQHF
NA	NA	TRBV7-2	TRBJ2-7	TGTGCCAGCATTAGAGAAAGCGGGCTCTCCTACGAGCAGTACTTC	CASIRESGLSYEQYF
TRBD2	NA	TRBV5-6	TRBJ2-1	TGTGCCAGCAGCCCCCTAGCGGGGGGAATTGGGAATGAGCAGTTCTTC	CASSPLAGGIGNEQFF
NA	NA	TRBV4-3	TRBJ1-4	TGCGCCAGCAGCCAAGTCGGGACGGACAGCGGTGAAAAACTGTTTTTT	CASSQVGTDSGEKLFF
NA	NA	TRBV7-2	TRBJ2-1	TGTGCCAGCCGGGGGAGAGGTGAGCAGTTCTTC	CASRGRGEQFF
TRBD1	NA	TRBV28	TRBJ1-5	TGTGCCAGCGGATCCGGGACAGGGTATAGCAATCAGCCCCAGCATTTT	CASGSGTGYSNQPQHF
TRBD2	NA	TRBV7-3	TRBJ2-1	TGTGCCAGCAGCTTAACCTTAGCGGGAGCTGAGCAGTTCTTC	CASSLTLAGAEQFF
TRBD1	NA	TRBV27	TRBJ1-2	TGTGCCAGCAGTTGGACAGGGGGCTTGCTTAGTGAGGGCTACACCTTC	CASSWTGGLLSEGYTF
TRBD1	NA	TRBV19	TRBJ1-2	TGTGCCAGTAGTATAGGCTTCGGGACAGACCTTAACTATGGCTACACCTTC	CASSIGFGTDLNYGYTF
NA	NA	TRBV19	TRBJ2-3	TGTGCCAGTAGTAACTCCGGGGTGGGCACAGATACGCAGTATTTT	CASSNSGVGTDTQYF
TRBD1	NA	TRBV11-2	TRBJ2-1	TGTGCCAGCACCCAAGTAACCGGGACAGGGTCCTACAATGAGCAGTTCTTC	CASTQVTGTGSYNEQFF
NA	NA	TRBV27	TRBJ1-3	TGTGCCAGCAGTCCAGGCCGGGACACCAACTCTGGAAACACCATATATTTT	CASSPGRDTNSGNTIYF
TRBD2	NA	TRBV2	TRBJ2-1	TGTGCCAGGGGGACTAGCGGGAGGAATGAGCAGTTCTTC	CARGTSGRNEQFF
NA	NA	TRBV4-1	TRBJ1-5	TGCGCCAGCAGCCACCCGGAGCTGAGCAAGCCCCGGCATTTT	CASSHPELSKPRHF
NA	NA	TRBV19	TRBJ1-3	TGTGCCAGTAGTATTAGGGGCTCTGGAAACACCATATATTTT	CASSIRGSGNTIYF
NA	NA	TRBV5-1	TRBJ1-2	TGCGCCAGCAGCGTCGCGCAAGACTACGGCTACACCTTC	CASSVAQDYGYTF
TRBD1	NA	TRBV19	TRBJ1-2	TGTGCCAGTAGTATAGATCCCCCGACAGGGATACACTATGGCTACACCTTC	CASSIDPPTGIHYGYTF
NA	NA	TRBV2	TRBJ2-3	TGTGCCAGCCGTGGGGCAACTAGCACAGATACGCAGTATTTT	CASRGATSTDTQYF
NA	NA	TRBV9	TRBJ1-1	TGTGCCAGCAGCTTCTTACAGAACGCCGTGGGAGCTTTCTTT	CASSFLQNAVGAFF
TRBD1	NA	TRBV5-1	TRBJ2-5	TGCGCCAGCAGTCCCGGAGGACAGGGGCACCAAGAGACCCAGTACTTC	CASSPGGQGHQETQYF
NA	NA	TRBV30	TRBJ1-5	TGTGCCTGGGGGAACAGGGAGGGTCAGCCCCAGCATTTT	CAWGNREGQPQHF
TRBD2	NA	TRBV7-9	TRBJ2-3	TGTGCCAGCAGCTTATCCCTGACTAGCGGGAGAGGTACAGATACGCAGTATTTT	CASSLSLTSGRGTDTQYF
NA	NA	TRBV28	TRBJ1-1	TGTGCCAGCAGTTTCTTGGACATCCTTGGCACTGAAGCTTTCTTT	CASSFLDILGTEAFF
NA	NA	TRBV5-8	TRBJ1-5	TGTGCCAGCAGCGCTCAATTTAGTGGTCAGCCCCAGCATTTT	CASSAQFSGQPQHF
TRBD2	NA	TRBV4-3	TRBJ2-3	TGCGCCAGCAGCCAAGACCCGGGAGGAGTAGGAGATACGCAGTATTTT	CASSQDPGGVGDTQYF
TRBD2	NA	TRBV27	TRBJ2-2	TGTGCCAGCAGTCCGGGGGGATCGGGGGAGCTGTTTTTT	CASSPGGSGELFF
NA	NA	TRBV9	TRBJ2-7	TGTGCCAGCAGCGTAGAGGGAGGAAACTACGAGCAGTACTTC	CASSVEGGNYEQYF
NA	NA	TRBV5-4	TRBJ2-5	TGTGCCAGCAGCTTGGTGAGCACAGTGAAGGAGACCCAGTACTTC	CASSLVSTVKETQYF
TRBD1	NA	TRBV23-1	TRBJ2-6	TGCGCCAGCAGTCAATCCAAGGGACAGGGATTCTCTGGGGCCAACGTCCTGACTTTC	CASSQSKGQGFSGANVLTF
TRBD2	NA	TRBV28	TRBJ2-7	TGTGCCAGCAGTCCCGGACTAGCGGGAGATAGCGAGCAGTACTTC	CASSPGLAGDSEQYF
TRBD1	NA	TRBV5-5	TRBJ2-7	TGTGCCAGCAGCAGGGGGACAGGCGCCTACGAGCAGTACTTC	CASSRGTGAYEQYF
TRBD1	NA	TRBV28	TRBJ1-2	TGTGCCAGCAGTTTCCGGCTACAGGGGGTCGGCTATGGCTACACCTTC	CASSFRLQGVGYGYTF
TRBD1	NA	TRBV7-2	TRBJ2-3	TGTGCCAGCAGCTTGCTAGGACAGGGGACAGCTGATACGCAGTATTTT	CASSLLGQGTADTQYF
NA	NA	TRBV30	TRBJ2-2	TGTGCCTGGAGTGTACACAGGAACACCGGGGAGCTGTTTTTT	CAWSVHRNTGELFF
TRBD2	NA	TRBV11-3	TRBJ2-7	TGTGCCAGCAGCTTAGACCGAGCGGGAGGGCCTGGAAGCTACGAGCAGTACTTC	CASSLDRAGGPGSYEQYF